This TCR beta chain emerged from a study of T cell responses to AZD1222 COVID-19 vaccine. TCRdb's copy holds only in-frame clones and misses some; the assay was immunoSEQ multiplex PCR. The data show under 130,000 clones, less than 95% seen once. The V gene's germline CDR1 is LNHNV and CDR2 YYDKDF (reference sequence). Trimming shortened V by 0 bases and J by 5 bases, and 13 bases separated the two germline ends. The CDR3 runs to 15 residues. The sequenced sample was peripheral blood, obtained on day 0 of AZD1222 vaccination. The rearrangement uses TRBV15 and TRBJ1-2; TRBD1 is a possible D gene (6 bases). The sequence derives from an adult in good health. In nucleotides, the CDR3 is TGTGCCACCAGCAGAGATCGCCAGGGGCAGTATGGCTACACCTTC. Translation gives CATSRDRQGQYGYTF.